The 23 T cell receptor beta chains below all came from one sample that was sequenced in a study of cytomegalovirus exposure and HLA in healthy donors. 60 Vbeta and 13 Jbeta primers were used in PCR. The repertoire was sequenced with immunoSEQ multiplex PCR; TCRdb's copy has only in-frame clones and lacks some. The sample includes about 150,000 clones, over 75% of them seen just once. Source material: PBMCs. These receptor sequences come from a woman aged 25 to 39 in good health and CMV-seronegative.

The chain employs TRBV30 and TRBJ1-6; the D is unclear. V was shortened by 4 bases and J by 0 bases, with 7 bases between the two germline ends. The length of the CDR3 is 14 residues. Germline V gene data show CDR1 as GTSNPN and CDR2 as SVGIG (reference sequence). CDR3 region: CAWKESSYNSPLHF. In DNA form, the CDR3 reads TGTGCCTGGAAAGAGAGCTCCTATAATTCACCCCTCCACTTT.

This clone was detected only a few times. The V call is TRBV5-1, the J call TRBJ2-7; the match to TRBD1 covers 7 bases. With 0 bases clipped from V and 2 bases from J, the junction kept 5 bases outside the gene matches. The germline V gene has CDR1 SGHRS and CDR2 YFSETQ. The CDR3 has 15 amino acids. CDR3 loop: CASSLVQGTPYEQYF. In DNA, the CDR3 is TGCGCCAGCAGCTTGGTACAGGGGACCCCCTACGAGCAGTACTTC.

This rearrangement joins TRBV6-1 to TRBJ1-5; D possibly corresponds to TRBD1 (5 bases). V lost 7 bases and J 5 bases, leaving 12 bases between the germline ends. Germline assignment: CDR1 MNHNS and CDR2 SASEGT. The CDR3 sequence is 13 residues long. CDR3 residues: CASTYGGDQPQHF. The CDR3 DNA reads TGTGCCAGCACCTACGGAGGGGATCAGCCCCAGCATTTT.

The chain employs TRBV14 and TRBJ1-2; no firm D call. The CDR3 is 15 residues long. Germline V lookup: CDR1 SGHDN, CDR2 FVKESK. Trimming shortened V by 0 bases and J by 4 bases, and 12 bases separated the two germline ends. For the CDR3, the DNA is TGTGCCAGCAGCCAAGAGAGATTACCGGGCTATGGCTACACCTTC. As protein: CASSQERLPGYGYTF.

The V and J genes are TRBV5-4 and TRBJ2-2; the match to TRBD1 covers 12 bases. V dropped 5 bases and J dropped 8; count of bases not matched to a gene: 10. Germline assignment: CDR1 SGHNT and CDR2 YYREEE (reference sequence). CDR3 length: 16 residues. The CDR3 loop is CASSFPGQGALGELFF. The DNA of the CDR3 is TGTGCCAGCAGTTTCCCGGGACAGGGGGCGCTTGGGGAGCTGTTTTTT. Together with reference TRBV5-4 and TRBJ2-2, the CDR3 gives the full variable domain: ETGVTQSPTHLIKTRGQQVTLRCSSQSGHNTVSWYQQALGQGPQFIFQYYREEENGRGNFPPRFSGLQFPNYSSELNVNALELDDSALYLCASSFPGQGALGELFFGEGSRLTVL.

The rearrangement links TRBV6-1 to TRBJ2-1, with D perhaps TRBD1 (6 bases). CDR3 length: 14 amino acids. The V gene's germline CDR1 is MNHNS and CDR2 SASEGT. Trimming stripped 2 bases from V and 6 bases from J, with 11 bases between. In DNA, the CDR3 is TGTGCCAGCAGTGAACAAAGACAGGTCAATGAGCAGTTCTTC. This translates into CASSEQRQVNEQFF.

This sequence joins TRBV10-3 and TRBJ2-3; 9 nucleotides line up with TRBD2. J gave up 6 bases and V 11 bases, and 9 bases lay outside the gene matches. Germline V gene lookup returns CDR1 ENHRY and CDR2 SYGVKD. The CDR3 has 13 amino acids. The CDR3 loop is CAYSGGPTDTQYF. The CDR3 DNA reads TGTGCCTACAGCGGGGGGCCTACTGATACGCAGTATTTT.

The V call is TRBV18, the J call TRBJ1-1, with a possible D match to TRBD1 (5 bases). The V end lost 3 bases, the J end lost 1 base, and 12 bases lay between the germline ends. This CDR3 is 15 amino acids long. The germline V gene encodes CDR1 KGHSH and CDR2 LQKENI. CDR3 region: CASSPSRTQNTEAFF. The CDR3 DNA sequence: TGTGCCAGCTCACCGTCCCGGACACAGAACACTGAAGCTTTCTTT.

The genes are TRBV6-5 and TRBJ2-1; TRBD1 might be the D (5 bases). CDR3 length: 14 amino acids. V lost 5 bases and J lost 4, with 12 bases in between. CDR1 MNHEY and CDR2 SVGAGI come from the germline V gene. CDR3 DNA sequence: TGTGCCAGCAGTCCTCAAGACAGATACAATGAGCAGTTCTTC. This codes for CASSPQDRYNEQFF.

The rearrangement uses TRBV7-3 and TRBJ2-2, with 12 bases fitting TRBD2. The junction had 7 bases not matched to a gene; V was cut back by 4 bases and J by 7 bases. Germline CDR1 SGHTA, CDR2 FQGTGA. The CDR3 loop spans 16 amino acids. The CDR3 sequence: CASSSRTSGDYGELFF. Here the CDR3 DNA reads TGTGCCAGCAGCTCCCGGACTAGCGGGGATTACGGGGAGCTGTTTTTT.

Here the CDR3 DNA reads TGTGCCATCAGTGATCGAACGCAGGGGCGTTTGGACACTGAAGCTTTCTTT. Encoded protein: CAISDRTQGRLDTEAFF. V is TRBV10-3 and J is TRBJ1-1; a weak D match, TRBD1 (6 bases). Germline CDR1 and CDR2: ENHRY and SYGVKD. CDR3 length: 17 residues. V was clipped by 3 bases and J by 3 bases, with 20 bases between them.

The chain carries TRBV7-2 and TRBJ1-5, with 7 nucleotides matching TRBD1. V gave up 3 bases and J gave up 3 bases; unmatched junction bases: 2. The CDR3 is 14 residues long. Germline CDR1 reads SGHTA; CDR2 reads FQGNSA. CDR3 loop: CASSLTGNNQPQHF. Written as DNA, the CDR3 is TGTGCCAGCAGCTTGACAGGGAACAATCAGCCCCAGCATTTT.

The chain has TRBV5-4 and TRBJ2-1; 7 bases map to TRBD1. J lost 1 base, V lost 5 bases, and 9 bases had no gene match. This CDR3 has 16 amino acids. In germline, CDR1 is SGHNT, CDR2 YYREEE (reference sequence). The CDR3 sequence is CASSPGRDRSYNEQFF. Here the CDR3 DNA reads TGTGCCAGCAGTCCGGGCCGGGACAGATCCTACAATGAGCAGTTCTTC.

The chain carries TRBV4-3 and TRBJ2-7, with 15 bases aligning to TRBD2. CDR1 and CDR2 from the germline V gene are LGHNA and YSLEER. The CDR3 is 21 amino acids. J was trimmed by 6 bases and V by 0 bases; bases with no gene match: 18. The CDR3 nucleotides are TGCGCCAGCAGCCAAGATGCCGGGACCGGACTAGCGGGGGGGCTGGCCCTCGAGCAGTACTTC. It translates to CASSQDAGTGLAGGLALEQYF.

The chain has TRBV6-5 and TRBJ1-1, with D hard to call. The germline gives CDR1 MNHEY, CDR2 SVGAGI. V was trimmed by 7 bases and J by 3 bases, leaving 12 bases between them. The CDR3 sequence is 13 residues long. CDR3 protein: CASTLGAYTEAFF. In nucleotides, the CDR3 is TGTGCCAGCACTCTGGGAGCTTACACTGAAGCTTTCTTT.

V and J are TRBV12-5 and TRBJ2-3; 11 nucleotides line up with TRBD2. With V trimmed by 1 base and J by 4 bases, 4 bases remained unmatched. CDR3 size: 16 residues. CDR1 and CDR2 (germline): LGHNT, FRNRAP. Here the CDR3 DNA reads TGTGCTAGTGGTTTGGGTCTAGCGGGGGGTCCAGATACGCAGTATTTT. Protein product: CASGLGLAGGPDTQYF.

This CDR3 is CASSQTPLASQETQYF. CDR3 bases: TGTGCCAGCAGCCAAACGCCCCTAGCGAGCCAAGAGACCCAGTACTTC. The chain couples TRBV14 to TRBJ2-5; D perhaps matches TRBD2 (6 bases). Germline V gives CDR1 SGHDN, CDR2 FVKESK. The ends were cut back, 2 bases at V and 1 base at J, with 14 bases in the middle. This CDR3 has 16 amino acids.

V gene TRBV9 combines with J gene TRBJ2-5, with 7 bases that match TRBD1. CDR1 is SGDLS, CDR2 YYNGEE, per germline. Losses at the gene ends were 4 bases for V and 2 bases for J; bases not matched to a gene: 8. CDR3 length equals 15 residues. CDR3 in DNA: TGTGCCAGCAGCAAGTACGACAGGGTGCAAGAGACCCAGTACTTC. Amino acid sequence: CASSKYDRVQETQYF.

The chain is built from TRBV7-6 and TRBJ2-1, with 9 bases aligning to TRBD2. CDR1 SGHVS and CDR2 FNYEAQ come from the germline V gene. After removal of 1 base from V and 9 bases from J, the junction contained 7 bases not matched to a gene. This CDR3 spans 15 amino acids. As DNA, the CDR3 is TGTGCCAGCAGCTTAGTCGGCGGGAGGGTTAGTGAGCAGTTCTTC. This encodes CASSLVGGRVSEQFF. Filled out from reference TRBV7-6 and TRBJ2-1, the complete variable domain reads GAGVSQSPRYKVTKRGQDVALRCDPISGHVSLYWYRQALGQGPEFLTYFNYEAQQDKSGLPNDRFSAERPEGSISTLTIQRTEQRDSAMYRCASSLVGGRVSEQFFGPGTRLTVL.

This chain connects TRBV30 to TRBJ1-3, with unresolved D. The CDR3 is 13 amino acids. V lost 2 bases and J lost 3, with 8 bases in between. In germline, CDR1 is GTSNPN, CDR2 SVGIG (reference sequence). The CDR3 DNA reads TGTGCCTGGAGTTCCTTCTATGGAAACACCATATATTTT. Residues: CAWSSFYGNTIYF. Full variable domain (rest looked up from reference TRBV30 and TRBJ1-3): SQTIHQWPATLVQPVGSPLSLECTVEGTSNPNLYWYRQAAGRGLQLLFYSVGIGQISSEVPQNLSASRPQDRQFILSSKKLLLSDSGFYLCAWSSFYGNTIYFGEGSWLTVV.

This rearrangement joins TRBV7-8 to TRBJ1-1; possible D gene TRBD1, 6 bases. CDR1 and CDR2 from the germline V gene are SGHVS and FQNEAQ. CDR3 length: 18 residues. Trimming cost V 4 bases and J 7 bases, with 28 bases left between them. The DNA for the CDR3 is TGTGCCAGCAGCTCGCCCCGGGGGGCGGCTAAGAAAACAAGTGAAGCTTTCTTT. Encoded protein: CASSSPRGAAKKTSEAFF.

This clone was detected only a few times. The chain couples TRBV5-4 to TRBJ1-1; 7 nucleotides line up with TRBD1. The junction had 2 bases not matched to a gene; V was cut back by 2 bases and J by 1 base. CDR3 length equals 14 residues. Germline V gives CDR1 SGHNT, CDR2 YYREEE (reference sequence). CDR3 sequence (DNA): TGTGCCAGCAGCTTTGACAGGGCGAACACTGAAGCTTTCTTT. Protein product: CASSFDRANTEAFF.

The chain employs TRBV4-1 and TRBJ2-1; TRBD1 might be the D (6 bases). Germline V gene sequence: CDR1 MGHRA, CDR2 YSYEKL. The CDR3 sequence is 17 residues long. The V and J ends lost 0 bases and 5 bases respectively, with 17 bases between them. DNA for the CDR3: TGCGCCAGCAGCCAAGATAAAACAGGGACGGTGAACAATGAGCAGTTCTTC. It translates to CASSQDKTGTVNNEQFF.